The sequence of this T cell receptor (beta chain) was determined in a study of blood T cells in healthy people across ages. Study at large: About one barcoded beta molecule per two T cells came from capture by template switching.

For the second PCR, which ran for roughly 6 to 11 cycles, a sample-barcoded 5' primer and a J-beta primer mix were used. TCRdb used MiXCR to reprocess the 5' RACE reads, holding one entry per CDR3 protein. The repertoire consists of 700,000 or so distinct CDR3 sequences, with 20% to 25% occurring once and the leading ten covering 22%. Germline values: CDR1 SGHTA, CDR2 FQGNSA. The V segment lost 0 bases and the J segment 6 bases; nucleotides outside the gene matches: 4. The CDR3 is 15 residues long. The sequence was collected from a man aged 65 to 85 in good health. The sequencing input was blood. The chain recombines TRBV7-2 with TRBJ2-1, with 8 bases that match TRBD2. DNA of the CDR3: TGTGCCAGCAGCTTAGCCGGGACTAGTATCAATGAGCAGTTCTTC. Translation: CASSLAGTSINEQFF.